What follows are 31 T cell receptor beta chains derived from one specimen sequenced in a study of response to subunit inactivated influenza vaccine (dated 2018 in TCRdb). Library construction relied on RT-PCR. TCRdb names Illumina HiSeq 2500 as the instrument used. TCRdb reworked the public reads: Q25 trimming with fastp, MiXCR clone assembly, productive beta chains retained. One record per CDR3 amino acid sequence lists the most common genes and DNA. This sample holds approximately 520,000 distinct CDR3 sequences; approximately 15% were observed only once. Less than 4% of the sample rests with the top ten. Sequences were derived from CD4+ T cells sorted from PBMCs, sampled around 25 months after vaccination. These receptors came from a man between 50 and 75 years old who received an inactivated influenza vaccine. Donor details come from another sample of the same person, matched by shared clones.

This clonotype turned up a few times. The chain employs TRBV20-1 and TRBJ2-5; D remains ambiguous. The length of the CDR3 is 13 residues. The germline V gene encodes CDR1 DFQATT and CDR2 SNEGSKA (reference sequence). V gave up 0 bases and J gave up 0 bases, with 5 bases separating them. The CDR3: CSARDRNQETQYF. The CDR3 coding sequence is TGCAGTGCTAGAGACAGGAACCAAGAGACCCAGTACTTC.

This clonotype occurred a few times. V gene TRBV12-3 or TRBV12-4 combines with J gene TRBJ2-7; TRBD1 agrees at 8 bases. This CDR3 has 16 amino acids. J was trimmed by 2 bases and V by 2 bases; bases with no gene match: 8. CDR3 sequence reads: CASSLYSGTGPYEQYF. CDR3 DNA sequence: TGTGCCAGCAGTTTATATTCCGGGACAGGACCCTACGAGCAGTACTTC.

This rearrangement joins TRBV5-1 to TRBJ2-5, with D possibly TRBD2 on 6 matching bases. V lost 0 bases and J lost 1, with 13 bases in between. Germline assignment: CDR1 SGHRS and CDR2 YFSETQ. The CDR3 sequence is 16 residues long. CDR3 nucleotide sequence: TGCGCCAGCAGCTTGGCCTTGCAGGGACTCCAAGAGACCCAGTACTTC. Residues: CASSLALQGLQETQYF.

This clonotype was counted a few times. The chain combines TRBV29-1 with TRBJ2-7, with 7 bases identical to TRBD1. Germline assignment: CDR1 SQVTM and CDR2 ANQGSEA. The length of the CDR3 is 14 residues. Germline trimming cut 7 bases from V and 1 base from J; bases unmatched to any gene: 10. The CDR3, as DNA: TGCAGCGGAGCTGACAGGGCAGGATCCTACGAGCAGTACTTC. Protein: CSGADRAGSYEQYF.

This clonotype was seen a few times. The chain joins TRBV15 to TRBJ2-4; 7 positions match TRBD2. This CDR3 is 17 amino acids long. J gave up 2 bases and V 2 bases, and 9 bases lay outside the gene matches. Germline V lookup: CDR1 LNHNV, CDR2 YYDKDF (reference sequence). The CDR3 loop reads CATSRSRGEGTKNIQYF. The CDR3 DNA follows: TGTGCCACCAGCAGATCACGAGGGGAGGGGACCAAAAACATTCAGTACTTC.

The rearrangement uses TRBV19 and TRBJ2-3; tentatively, D is TRBD2 (5 bases). Germline-derived CDR1 and CDR2 are LNHDA and SQIVND (reference sequence). The CDR3 consists of 13 residues. V lost 10 bases and J lost 8, with 19 bases in between. The chain's CDR3 is CATAGLYRGTQYF. CDR3 nucleotide sequence: TGTGCCACCGCGGGTCTTTACCGCGGTACGCAGTATTTT. Full variable domain (remainder filled in from reference TRBV19 and TRBJ2-3): DGGITQSPKYLFRKEGQNVTLSCEQNLNHDAMYWYRQDPGQGLRLIYYSQIVNDFQKGDIAEGYSVSREKKESFPLTVTSAQKNPTAFYLCATAGLYRGTQYFGPGTRLTVL.

The genes are TRBV15 and TRBJ2-7; 12 bases align to TRBD2. The germline CDR1 and CDR2 sequences are LNHNV and YYDKDF (reference sequence). Unmatched junction bases numbered 3, after V lost 4 bases and J lost 2 bases. The CDR3 runs to 15 residues. The DNA of the CDR3 is TGTGCCACCAGCAAGGGACTAGCGGGCCCCTACGAGCAGTACTTC. Its translation is CATSKGLAGPYEQYF.

A few counts support this clonotype. The CDR3 reads CASSFSGQGALIAQETQYF. CDR3 DNA sequence: TGTGCCAGCAGCTTTTCGGGACAGGGGGCGCTTATAGCCCAAGAGACCCAGTACTTC. The V and J genes are TRBV5-4 and TRBJ2-5; TRBD1 matches at 12 bases. V lost 2 bases, J lost 1 base, and 12 bases stayed unmatched. The CDR3 is 19 residues long. In germline, CDR1 is SGHNT, CDR2 YYREEE (reference sequence). The full variable domain, its missing parts supplied by reference TRBV5-4 and TRBJ2-5, is ETGVTQSPTHLIKTRGQQVTLRCSSQSGHNTVSWYQQALGQGPQFIFQYYREEENGRGNFPPRFSGLQFPNYSSELNVNALELDDSALYLCASSFSGQGALIAQETQYFGPGTRLLVL.

This clonotype showed up just a few times. The rearrangement joins TRBV7-8 to TRBJ2-7, with D possibly TRBD1 on 5 matching bases. Germline-derived CDR1 and CDR2 are SGHVS and FQNEAQ. Between the trimmed V and J ends, which lost 6 bases and 4 bases, there was a span of 19 bases. The CDR3 has 15 amino acids. The CDR3 DNA reads as TGTGCCAGCAGGGGCTGGGCAGGGAACCTTTACGAGCAGTACTTC. The encoded protein is CASRGWAGNLYEQYF.

This clonotype was seen only a few times. The V call is TRBV10-3, the J call TRBJ1-5; D might be TRBD1 (5 bases). V was clipped by 6 bases and J by 4 bases, with 10 bases between them. CDR3 size: 13 residues. Per the germline V gene, CDR1 is ENHRY and CDR2 is SYGVKD. CDR3 loop: CAISPTENQPQHF. The CDR3 region has the DNA TGTGCCATCAGCCCGACAGAGAATCAGCCCCAGCATTTT.

The gene calls are TRBV29-1 and TRBJ2-1; the match to TRBD2 covers 11 bases. Germline loops: CDR1 SQVTM, CDR2 ANQGSEA. Unmatched junction bases numbered 5, after V lost 2 bases and J lost 5 bases. The CDR3 runs 15 residues. The chain's CDR3 is CSVETSSGRNNEQFF. CDR3 sequence (DNA): TGCAGCGTTGAAACCTCTAGCGGGAGGAACAATGAGCAGTTCTTC.

V and J are TRBV20-1 and TRBJ2-7; 12 positions match TRBD1. Germline-derived CDR1 and CDR2 are DFQATT and SNEGSKA (reference sequence). This CDR3 contains 14 residues. The V segment lost 6 bases and the J segment 4 bases; nucleotides outside the gene matches: 7. CDR3 amino acids: CSAVGDRGLYEQYF. For the CDR3, the DNA is TGCAGTGCCGTGGGGGACAGGGGGCTTTACGAGCAGTACTTC.

The rearrangement links TRBV24-1 to TRBJ2-1; TRBD2 is a possible D gene (6 bases). V gave up 3 bases and J gave up 0 bases, with 11 bases separating them. The CDR3 is made up of 16 amino acids. CDR1 and CDR2 from the germline V gene are KGHDR and SFDVKD. The CDR3 DNA sequence: TGTGCCACCAGTGATGGCCTAGCGAGCTCCTACAATGAGCAGTTCTTC. The encoded protein is CATSDGLASSYNEQFF.

This clonotype was counted a few times. This sequence joins TRBV5-5 and TRBJ2-7, with D maybe TRBD2 (5 bases). Trimming pared 4 bases from V and 2 bases from J, leaving 10 bases between. Germline loops: CDR1 SGHKS, CDR2 YYEKEE (reference sequence). The CDR3 has 13 amino acids. DNA for the CDR3: TGTGCCAGCAGCACGGGGTACACCTACGAGCAGTACTTC. It yields the protein CASSTGYTYEQYF.

The table lists this clonotype with many counts. The CDR3 DNA is TGCGCCAGCAGCCAAGATAGGGGGACGATGGCCGGGGAGCTGTTTTTT. Amino acids: CASSQDRGTMAGELFF. The J gene is TRBJ2-2, the V gene TRBV4-3, with D possibly TRBD1 on 6 matching bases. Per germline, CDR1 LGHNA and CDR2 YSLEER. V was pared by 0 bases and J by 6 bases, with 14 bases between. The CDR3 sequence is 16 residues long.

This clonotype occurred a few times. The chain employs TRBV25-1 and TRBJ1-5; D not certain. Germline CDR1 MGHDK, CDR2 SYGVNS. The length of the CDR3 is 13 residues. The V end was cut by 5 bases, the J end by 7 bases, with 12 bases between. The CDR3, as DNA: TGTGCCAGCAGTAGAGATCTCGGCCAGCCCCAGCATTTT. This encodes CASSRDLGQPQHF.

The rearrangement joins TRBV28 to TRBJ2-7, with D unclear. Germline assignment: CDR1 MDHEN and CDR2 SYDVKM. The CDR3 is 12 amino acids. The V gene lost 3 bases and the J gene lost 9 bases, with 12 bases spanning the gap. Written as DNA, the CDR3 is TGTGCCAGCAGTTTGAGGCTTACCGGGCAGTACTTC. It codes for CASSLRLTGQYF.

The V and J genes are TRBV4-3 and TRBJ1-2, with 8 bases identical to TRBD1. CDR3 size: 13 residues. Germline V gene data show CDR1 as LGHNA and CDR2 as YSLEER. With V trimmed by 1 base and J by 7 bases, 2 bases remained unmatched. The DNA of the CDR3 is TGCGCCAGCAGCCAAGTGACAGGGGTTGGCTACACCTTC. Amino acid sequence: CASSQVTGVGYTF.

The chain uses TRBV12-3 or TRBV12-4 and TRBJ2-2; 8 nucleotides match TRBD1. CDR3 length equals 16 residues. V gave up 4 bases and J gave up 5 bases; unmatched junction bases: 9. CDR3 in amino acids: CASSSGTGGGTGELFF. The CDR3, as DNA: TGTGCCAGCAGTTCCGGGACAGGAGGAGGTACCGGGGAGCTGTTTTTT.

This clonotype turned up a few times. V usage is TRBV20-1 and J usage is TRBJ2-1; 7 bases are a match to TRBD1. The CDR3 has 15 amino acids. Germline CDR1 reads DFQATT; CDR2 reads SNEGSKA (reference sequence). Trimming removed 6 bases from V and 8 bases from J; junction bases left unmatched: 16. CDR3 region: CSAPPRQGGIYEQFF. The DNA of the CDR3 is TGCAGTGCCCCCCCCCGACAGGGTGGGATCTATGAGCAGTTCTTC.

A few counts support this clonotype. At one boundary the junction diverges from the germline segment, which might be a read error. The chain couples TRBV2 to TRBJ2-1; TRBD2 aligns across 10 bases. There are 17 residues in the CDR3. Germline CDR1 SNHLY, CDR2 FYNNEI. As DNA, the CDR3 is TGTGCCAGCAGTGCATTCCATCTTAGCCAAGCGGGAGGGCCAGGGTCCTTC. Translating gives CASSAFHLSQAGGPGSF.

The rearrangement uses TRBV30 and TRBJ2-7, with 9 nucleotides matching TRBD2. V was clipped by 0 bases and J by 9 bases; unmatched bases: 9. CDR1 is GTSNPN, CDR2 SVGIG, per germline (reference sequence). This CDR3 is 14 amino acids long. The chain's CDR3 is CAWSVAGGATGQYF. CDR3 DNA: TGTGCCTGGAGTGTGGCGGGGGGGGCGACCGGGCAGTACTTC.

A few counts support this clonotype. The V call is TRBV12-3 or TRBV12-4, the J call TRBJ2-7; 10 bases are shared with TRBD1. The CDR3 loop spans 13 amino acids. After removal of 5 bases from V and 4 bases from J, the junction contained 2 bases not matched to a gene. The CDR3 sequence is CASSMDRGYEQYF. CDR3 coding DNA: TGTGCCAGCAGTATGGACAGGGGGTACGAGCAGTACTTC.

V usage is TRBV29-1 and J usage is TRBJ1-1, with 8 bases that match TRBD1. Per the germline V gene, CDR1 is SQVTM and CDR2 is ANQGSEA. CDR3 length: 12 amino acids. With V trimmed by 7 bases and J by 1 base, 2 bases remained unmatched. The CDR3 region has the DNA TGCAGCGCGGGACAGGCGAACACTGAAGCTTTCTTT. It is translated as CSAGQANTEAFF.

This sequence joins TRBV6-5 and TRBJ2-3, with TRBD1 as a possible D gene (5 bases). V was clipped by 0 bases and J by 4 bases, with 11 bases between them. Germline V CDR1 and CDR2: MNHEY, SVGAGI. The CDR3 runs to 15 residues. CDR3 DNA sequence: TGTGCCAGCAGTTACTCGATAGGGGCAGCAGATACGCAGTATTTT. It yields the protein CASSYSIGAADTQYF.

This chain connects TRBV20-1 to TRBJ2-1; 10 bases map to TRBD2. This CDR3 is 16 amino acids long. The trim removed 0 bases at V and 4 bases at J, leaving 6 bases unmatched. The germline V gene has CDR1 DFQATT and CDR2 SNEGSKA (reference sequence). The CDR3 DNA sequence: TGCAGTGCTAGAGATCTAGCGGGAGAAAGTTACAATGAGCAGTTCTTC. This translates into CSARDLAGESYNEQFF.

The V call is TRBV15, the J call TRBJ2-1; 13 bases are shared with TRBD2. Trimming removed 3 bases from V and 8 bases from J; junction bases left unmatched: 4. CDR1 and CDR2 (germline): LNHNV, YYDKDF (reference sequence). The CDR3 spans 15 residues. As DNA, the CDR3 is TGTGCCACCAGCAGCTGGACTAGCGGGAGTTATGAGCAGTTCTTC. It specifies CATSSWTSGSYEQFF. The variable domain in full, completed from reference TRBV15 and TRBJ2-1, reads DAMVIQNPRYQVTQFGKPVTLSCSQTLNHNVMYWYQQKSSQAPKLLFHYYDKDFNNEADTPDNFQSRRPNTSFCFLDIRSPGLGDTAMYLCATSSWTSGSYEQFFGPGTRLTVL.

The J gene is TRBJ2-5, the V gene TRBV3-1; no definite D call. CDR3 size: 14 residues. The germline V gene has CDR1 LGHDT and CDR2 YNNKEL (reference sequence). Trimming stripped 0 bases from V and 5 bases from J, with 10 bases between. This CDR3 reads CASSQDPGGETQYF. The CDR3 DNA follows: TGTGCCAGCAGCCAAGATCCAGGTGGGGAGACCCAGTACTTC.

In this sample, this clonotype turned up many times. The chain employs TRBV7-9 and TRBJ1-1; no clear D gene. The V end lost 5 bases, the J end lost 5 bases, and 9 bases lay between the germline ends. CDR3 length: 12 amino acids. The germline CDR1 and CDR2 sequences are SEHNR and FQNEAQ (reference sequence). In DNA, the CDR3 is TGTGCCAGCAGCACAACAATGACTGAAGCTTTCTTT. Translated, it gives CASSTTMTEAFF.

The rearrangement links TRBV4-1 to TRBJ1-6; D call uncertain. Looked up from germline, CDR1 is MGHRA and CDR2 is YSYEKL. The CDR3 consists of 16 residues. Between the trimmed V and J ends, which lost 0 bases and 12 bases, there was a span of 18 bases. Written as DNA, the CDR3 is TGCGCCAGCAGCCAAGAGACCGCAGGCGCTTTGGGACCCCTCCACTTT. It is translated as CASSQETAGALGPLHF.

The V gene is TRBV3-1, the J gene TRBJ1-4; D call uncertain. The V and J ends lost 4 bases and 4 bases respectively, with 13 bases between them. This CDR3 spans 15 amino acids. The V gene's germline CDR1 is LGHDT and CDR2 YNNKEL (reference sequence). In nucleotides, the CDR3 is TGTGCCAGCAGCCCAGTTGAAGGAGATAATGAAAAACTGTTTTTT. Translating gives CASSPVEGDNEKLFF.